One sample yielded the 26 T cell receptor beta chains listed below, sequenced in a study of cytomegalovirus exposure and HLA in healthy donors. The PCR was carried out with 60 Vbeta primers and 13 Jbeta primers. Some clones are missing from TCRdb's copy, which holds only in-frame ones; the method was immunoSEQ multiplex PCR. In all, the sample yields 45,000 to 60,000 clones. Sequenced sample: PBMCs. The origin of the receptors is a woman aged 40 to 50 in good health and CMV-seronegative.

This chain links TRBV28 with TRBJ2-5; 9 bases match TRBD2. The CDR3 spans 17 residues. The V segment lost 3 bases and the J segment 5 bases; nucleotides outside the gene matches: 13. The V gene's germline CDR1 is MDHEN and CDR2 SYDVKM. The CDR3: CASSLSRSGGYRETQYF. CDR3 DNA: TGTGCCAGCAGTTTGTCAAGGAGCGGGGGGTACCGGGAGACCCAGTACTTC.

The chain has TRBV27 and TRBJ1-1, with TRBD1 matching 10 bases. This CDR3 has 14 residues. CDR1 MNHEY and CDR2 SMNVEV come from the germline V gene (reference sequence). Trimming cost V 2 bases and J 5 bases; bases outside gene matches: 2. The CDR3: CASSLDRGHTEAFF. DNA of the CDR3: TGTGCCAGCAGTTTAGACAGGGGGCATACTGAAGCTTTCTTT.

The chain links TRBV19 to TRBJ2-1; D possibly corresponds to TRBD2 (6 bases). Trimming shortened V by 6 bases and J by 0 bases, and 9 bases separated the two germline ends. Germline V gene lookup returns CDR1 LNHDA and CDR2 SQIVND (reference sequence). The CDR3 runs to 14 residues. CDR3 DNA sequence: TGTGCCAGTAGAGACGGGAGCTCCTACAATGAGCAGTTCTTC. It translates to CASRDGSSYNEQFF.

The CDR3 sequence is CASSLIDGGTEAFF. The DNA for the CDR3 is TGTGCCAGCAGCCTTATAGACGGGGGCACTGAAGCTTTCTTT. The chain has TRBV7-2 and TRBJ1-1; D is perhaps TRBD1 (5 bases). Per germline, CDR1 SGHTA and CDR2 FQGNSA. Trimming left V 5 bases short and J 4 bases short, with 14 bases between. CDR3 length: 14 amino acids. Full variable domain (missing parts from reference TRBV7-2 and TRBJ1-1): GAGVSQSPSNKVTEKGKDVELRCDPISGHTALYWYRQSLGQGLEFLIYFQGNSAPDKSGLPSDRFSAERTGGSVSTLTIQRTQQEDSAVYLCASSLIDGGTEAFFGQGTRLTVV.

The chain joins TRBV30 to TRBJ1-2; 10 bases are shared with TRBD1. Germline V gene sequence: CDR1 GTSNPN, CDR2 SVGIG (reference sequence). Germline trimming cut 6 bases from V and 7 bases from J; bases unmatched to any gene: 8. This CDR3 has 13 amino acids. The CDR3: CACGTGEVSGYTF. The CDR3, as DNA: TGTGCCTGCGGGACAGGGGAAGTCTCTGGCTACACCTTC. The variable domain in full, with the rest retrieved from reference TRBV30 and TRBJ1-2, is SQTIHQWPATLVQPVGSPLSLECTVEGTSNPNLYWYRQAAGRGLQLLFYSVGIGQISSEVPQNLSASRPQDRQFILSSKKLLLSDSGFYLCACGTGEVSGYTFGSGTRLTVV.

The chain recombines TRBV29-1 with TRBJ1-2; D gene uncertain. Germline V lookup: CDR1 SQVTM, CDR2 ANQGSEA. V was pared by 1 base and J by 5 bases, with 8 bases between. The CDR3 is 12 amino acids. The CDR3 bases are TGCAGCGTTGAAGGAGGGTGGTATGGCTACACCTTC. Amino acids: CSVEGGWYGYTF.

The chain joins TRBV19 to TRBJ1-5; 7 bases fit TRBD1. Per germline, CDR1 LNHDA and CDR2 SQIVND (reference sequence). Germline trimming cut 5 bases from V and 5 bases from J; bases unmatched to any gene: 18. This CDR3 is 18 amino acids long. CDR3 loop: CASSQNRGRSPYDQPQHF. In DNA form, the CDR3 reads TGTGCCAGTAGTCAAAACAGGGGTAGGAGTCCCTATGATCAGCCCCAGCATTTT.

This chain joins TRBV5-1 and TRBJ2-6; D might be TRBD1 (6 bases). The V end was cut by 0 bases, the J end by 0 bases, with 10 bases between. CDR3 size: 17 residues. CDR1 is SGHRS and CDR2 is YFSETQ in the germline V gene. CDR3 residues: CASSLGVTGSGANVLTF. As DNA, the CDR3 is TGCGCCAGCAGCTTGGGAGTGACAGGCTCTGGGGCCAACGTCCTGACTTTC. Filled out from reference TRBV5-1 and TRBJ2-6, the complete variable domain reads KAGVTQTPRYLIKTRGQQVTLSCSPISGHRSVSWYQQTPGQGLQFLFEYFSETQRNKGNFPGRFSGRQFSNSRSEMNVSTLELGDSALYLCASSLGVTGSGANVLTFGAGSRLTVL.

The chain combines TRBV15 with TRBJ1-6; no reliable D call. The CDR3 consists of 15 residues. Trimming stripped 5 bases from V and 9 bases from J, with 17 bases between. Germline V lookup: CDR1 LNHNV, CDR2 YYDKDF (reference sequence). For the CDR3, the DNA is TGTGCCACCAGCCCACGGATTCCGGAGTCTTCACCCCTCCACTTT. Translated, it gives CATSPRIPESSPLHF.

The chain links TRBV6-5 to TRBJ2-7; D not resolved. V lost 0 bases and J lost 5, with 11 bases in between. This CDR3 region has 14 residues. CDR1 and CDR2 (germline): MNHEY, SVGAGI. CDR3: CASSYSLTSDEQYF. CDR3 DNA: TGTGCCAGCAGTTACTCCCTTACCAGCGACGAGCAGTACTTC.

The rearrangement uses TRBV15 and TRBJ1-4, with 9 positions matching TRBD1. Germline V gives CDR1 LNHNV, CDR2 YYDKDF (reference sequence). The CDR3 runs 15 residues. Trimming took 3 bases from V and 8 from J; bases not matched to a gene: 7. For the CDR3, the DNA is TGTGCCACCAGCAGGGGGGGACAGGGCGGGGAAAAACTGTTTTTT. This encodes CATSRGGQGGEKLFF. Complete variable domain (other parts from reference TRBV15 and TRBJ1-4): DAMVIQNPRYQVTQFGKPVTLSCSQTLNHNVMYWYQQKSSQAPKLLFHYYDKDFNNEADTPDNFQSRRPNTSFCFLDIRSPGLGDTAMYLCATSRGGQGGEKLFFGSGTQLSVL.

J is TRBJ2-7 and V is TRBV28; TRBD2 might be the D (7 bases). There are 16 residues in the CDR3. Germline V gives CDR1 MDHEN, CDR2 SYDVKM. V was trimmed by 2 bases and J by 2 bases, leaving 16 bases between them. This chain's CDR3 is CASSLGVGGAPYEQYF. CDR3 bases: TGTGCCAGCAGTTTAGGCGTAGGGGGGGCCCCCTACGAGCAGTACTTC.

This chain connects TRBV28 to TRBJ2-7; 8 bases agree with TRBD2. The CDR3 is 16 amino acids. The germline gives CDR1 MDHEN, CDR2 SYDVKM. V was pared by 4 bases and J by 7 bases, with 15 bases of the junction left unmatched. CDR3 region: CASSSPSGTRGREQYF. Written as DNA, the CDR3 is TGTGCCAGCAGTTCCCCTTCCGGGACTAGAGGGCGGGAGCAGTACTTC.

The J gene is TRBJ2-7, the V gene TRBV14; tentative D call: TRBD2 (6 bases). This CDR3 has 16 amino acids. Germline V gene data show CDR1 as SGHDN and CDR2 as FVKESK. V lost 6 bases and J 2 bases, leaving 20 bases between the germline ends. In nucleotides, the CDR3 is TGTGCCAGCAGTCGACAACTAGCATCACATCCCTACGAGCAGTACTTC. Protein: CASSRQLASHPYEQYF.

Here the CDR3 DNA reads TGTGCCAGCAGTTCGTGGGACAGGGAAGGCTCACCCCTCCACTTT. Protein product: CASSSWDREGSPLHF. The chain uses TRBV6-5 and TRBJ1-6, with 9 nucleotides matching TRBD1. With V trimmed by 4 bases and J by 10 bases, 8 bases remained unmatched. The germline gives CDR1 MNHEY, CDR2 SVGAGI. The CDR3 spans 15 residues.

The genes are TRBV7-3 and TRBJ2-2, with a possible D match to TRBD2 (6 bases). Trimming removed 5 bases from V and 4 bases from J, with 17 bases in between. CDR1 and CDR2 (germline): SGHTA, FQGTGA. CDR3 size: 16 residues. The CDR3 is CASSPERRRGTGELFF. The CDR3, as DNA: TGTGCCAGCAGCCCAGAGAGGAGGAGGGGCACCGGGGAGCTGTTTTTT.

The chain carries TRBV9 and TRBJ2-5; 11 bases match TRBD2. CDR1 and CDR2 from the germline V gene are SGDLS and YYNGEE. The CDR3 sequence is 14 residues long. Germline trimming cut 4 bases from V and 4 bases from J; bases unmatched to any gene: 3. Here the CDR3 reads CASSPGLAGETQYF. The CDR3 bases are TGTGCCAGCAGCCCAGGACTAGCGGGAGAGACCCAGTACTTC. Supplemented by reference TRBV9 and TRBJ2-5, the full variable domain reads DSGVTQTPKHLITATGQRVTLRCSPRSGDLSVYWYQQSLDQGLQFLIQYYNGEERAKGNILERFSAQQFPDLHSELNLSSLELGDSALYFCASSPGLAGETQYFGPGTRLLVL.

The genes are TRBV2 and TRBJ1-1, with D maybe TRBD1 (5 bases). The CDR3 spans 14 residues. Germline V gene sequence: CDR1 SNHLY, CDR2 FYNNEI. V was clipped by 4 bases and J by 0 bases, with 9 bases between them. The CDR3 DNA reads as TGTGCCAGCAGTGCCGACAGACTGAACACTGAAGCTTTCTTT. It is translated as CASSADRLNTEAFF.

The chain's CDR3 is CASSPLRQGSDNEQFF. CDR3 DNA: TGTGCCAGCTCACCACTTCGACAGGGTAGCGACAATGAGCAGTTCTTC. The chain is built from TRBV18 and TRBJ2-1, with 7 positions matching TRBD1. In germline, CDR1 is KGHSH, CDR2 LQKENI. This CDR3 comprises 16 residues. V was pared by 1 base and J by 5 bases, with 8 bases of the junction left unmatched.

Notes on this clone: The junction does not match germline at one end; this may be a read error. The V and J genes are TRBV19 and TRBJ1-1; the D is unclear. This CDR3 contains 13 residues. Germline V lookup: CDR1 LNHDA, CDR2 SQIVND (reference sequence). CDR3 in DNA: TGTGCCAGTAGTTTCGCAACGACTGTGAAGAGTGACTTT. Translating gives CASSFATTVKSDF.

V is TRBV5-1 and J is TRBJ2-3; D remains unclear. The CDR3 spans 12 residues. V was shortened by 7 bases and J by 0 bases, with 6 bases between the two germline ends. Germline lookup yields CDR1 SGHRS and CDR2 YFSETQ. The DNA for the CDR3 is TGCGCCAGCGGTACTAGCACAGATACGCAGTATTTT. As protein: CASGTSTDTQYF.

The chain joins TRBV18 to TRBJ2-3; D unresolved. The germline V gene has CDR1 KGHSH and CDR2 LQKENI. The CDR3 covers 13 residues. Trimming pared 5 bases from V and 4 bases from J, leaving 10 bases between. CDR3 region: CASSGDNSDTQYF. The DNA for the CDR3 is TGTGCCAGCTCAGGTGACAACTCAGATACGCAGTATTTT. Complete variable domain (other parts from reference TRBV18 and TRBJ2-3): NAGVMQNPRHLVRRRGQEARLRCSPMKGHSHVYWYRQLPEEGLKFMVYLQKENIIDESGMPKERFSAEFPKEGPSILRIQQVVRGDSAAYFCASSGDNSDTQYFGPGTRLTVL.

The chain combines TRBV28 with TRBJ1-4; 8 bases line up with TRBD1. The V segment lost 5 bases and the J segment 7 bases; nucleotides outside the gene matches: 12. The length of the CDR3 is 16 residues. CDR1 is MDHEN and CDR2 is SYDVKM in the germline V gene. The CDR3 DNA sequence: TGTGCCAGCAGTCGCCAACCCGGGACAGGCGGTGAAAAACTGTTTTTT. This codes for CASSRQPGTGGEKLFF.

The rearrangement joins TRBV9 to TRBJ1-1, with D uncertain. V was clipped by 3 bases and J by 1 base, with 16 bases between them. Germline loops: CDR1 SGDLS, CDR2 YYNGEE. The CDR3 extends over 16 amino acids. The CDR3 region has the DNA TGTGCCAGCAGCGGACTCTCCGAGGTGGGGAACACTGAAGCTTTCTTT. It yields the protein CASSGLSEVGNTEAFF.

CDR3 nucleotide sequence: TGTGCCAGTAGCAACAGGGTAGAGGGTGAAGCTTTCTTT. Translated: CASSNRVEGEAFF. This chain uses TRBV19 with TRBJ1-1; TRBD1 might be the D (6 bases). The germline V gene encodes CDR1 LNHDA and CDR2 SQIVND (reference sequence). The CDR3 has 13 amino acids. V was cut by 6 bases and J by 7 bases, with 15 bases left in between.

The CDR3 nucleotides read TGTGCCAGCGGGCCGGCAGGGGGCTCGTCTAATGAAAAACTGTTTTTT. Its protein product is CASGPAGGSSNEKLFF. The chain combines TRBV18 with TRBJ1-4; 8 nucleotides line up with TRBD1. V shed 8 bases, J shed 3 bases, and the junction held 11 bases outside the gene matches. The CDR3 covers 16 residues. Germline assignment: CDR1 KGHSH and CDR2 LQKENI.